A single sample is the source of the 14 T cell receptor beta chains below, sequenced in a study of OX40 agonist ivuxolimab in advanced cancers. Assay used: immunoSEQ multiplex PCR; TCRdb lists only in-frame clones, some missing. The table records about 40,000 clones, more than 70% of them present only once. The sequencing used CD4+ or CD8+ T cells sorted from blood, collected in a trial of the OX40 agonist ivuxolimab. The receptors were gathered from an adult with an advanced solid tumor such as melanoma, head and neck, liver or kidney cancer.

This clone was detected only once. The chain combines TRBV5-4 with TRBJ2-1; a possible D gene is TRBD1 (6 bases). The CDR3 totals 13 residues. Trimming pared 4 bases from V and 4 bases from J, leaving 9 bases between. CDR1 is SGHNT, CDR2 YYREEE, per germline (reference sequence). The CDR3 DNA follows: TGTGCCAGCAGCGATACAGGGTACAATGAGCAGTTCTTC. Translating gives CASSDTGYNEQFF.

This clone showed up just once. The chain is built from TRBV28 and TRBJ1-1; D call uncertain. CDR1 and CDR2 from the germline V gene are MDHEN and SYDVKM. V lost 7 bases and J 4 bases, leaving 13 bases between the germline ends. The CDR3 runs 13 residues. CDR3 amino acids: CASTPAAFTEAFF. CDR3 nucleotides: TGTGCCAGCACCCCAGCGGCTTTCACTGAAGCTTTCTTT.

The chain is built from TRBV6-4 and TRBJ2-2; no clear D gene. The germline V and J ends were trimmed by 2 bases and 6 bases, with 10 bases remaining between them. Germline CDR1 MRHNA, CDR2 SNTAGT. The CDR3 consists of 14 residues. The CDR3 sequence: CASSDGFAAGELFF. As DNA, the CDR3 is TGTGCCAGCAGTGACGGCTTTGCGGCCGGGGAGCTGTTTTTT.

The DNA of the CDR3 is TGTGCCAGCTCTATCGGGACAGAAGAGACCCAGTACTTC. Translation: CASSIGTEETQYF. The V call is TRBV6-5, the J call TRBJ2-5; TRBD1 agrees at 7 bases. The J segment lost 3 bases and the V segment lost 8 bases, leaving 6 bases of the junction unmatched. The CDR3 has 13 amino acids. Germline V lookup: CDR1 MNHEY, CDR2 SVGAGI.

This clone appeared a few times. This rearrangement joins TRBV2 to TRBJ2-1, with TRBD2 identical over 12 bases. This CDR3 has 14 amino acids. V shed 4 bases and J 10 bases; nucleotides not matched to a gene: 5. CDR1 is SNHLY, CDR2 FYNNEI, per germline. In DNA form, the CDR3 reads TGTGCCAGCAGTGTCCGACTAGCGGGGGACGAGCAGTTCTTC. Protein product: CASSVRLAGDEQFF.

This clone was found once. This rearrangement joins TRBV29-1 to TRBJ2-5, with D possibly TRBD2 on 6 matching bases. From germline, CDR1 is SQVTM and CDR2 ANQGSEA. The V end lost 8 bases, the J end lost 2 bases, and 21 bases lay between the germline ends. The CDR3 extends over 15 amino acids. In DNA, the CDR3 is TGCAGCTTCCAACCGGAGGGACGCGATCAAGAGACCCAGTACTTC. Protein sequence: CSFQPEGRDQETQYF.

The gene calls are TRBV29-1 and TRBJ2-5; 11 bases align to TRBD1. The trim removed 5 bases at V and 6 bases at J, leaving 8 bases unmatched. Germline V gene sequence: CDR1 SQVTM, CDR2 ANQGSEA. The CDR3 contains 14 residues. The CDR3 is CSVMWTGGAKTQYF. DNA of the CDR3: TGCAGCGTTATGTGGACAGGGGGCGCGAAGACCCAGTACTTC.

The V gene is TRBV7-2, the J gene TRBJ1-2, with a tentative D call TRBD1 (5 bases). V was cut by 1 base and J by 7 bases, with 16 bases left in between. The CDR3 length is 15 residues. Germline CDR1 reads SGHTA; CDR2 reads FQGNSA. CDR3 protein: CASSLGQGWRSGYTF. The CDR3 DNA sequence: TGTGCCAGCAGCTTAGGTCAGGGATGGAGGAGTGGCTACACCTTC.

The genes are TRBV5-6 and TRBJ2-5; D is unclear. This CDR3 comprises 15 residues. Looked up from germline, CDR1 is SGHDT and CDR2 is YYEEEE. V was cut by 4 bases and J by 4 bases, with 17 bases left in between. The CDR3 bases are TGTGCCAGCAGCCCAGCTCCGAACGTGGGAGAGACCCAGTACTTC. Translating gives CASSPAPNVGETQYF. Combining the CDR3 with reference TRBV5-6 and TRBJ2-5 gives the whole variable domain DAGVTQSPTHLIKTRGQQVTLRCSPKSGHDTVSWYQQALGQGPQFIFQYYEEEERQRGNFPDRFSGHQFPNYSSELNVNALLLGDSALYLCASSPAPNVGETQYFGPGTRLLVL.

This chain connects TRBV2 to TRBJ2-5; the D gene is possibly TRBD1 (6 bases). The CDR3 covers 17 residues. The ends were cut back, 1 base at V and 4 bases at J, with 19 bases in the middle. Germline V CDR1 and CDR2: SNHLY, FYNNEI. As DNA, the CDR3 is TGTGCCAGCAGTGAAGGGGTCCAACCAGGGGTCCGAGAGACCCAGTACTTC. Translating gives CASSEGVQPGVRETQYF.

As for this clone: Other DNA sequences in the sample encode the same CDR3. The CDR3 nucleotides read TGTGCCAGCAGTGAGGGGAGCAATCAGCCCCAGCATTTT. This codes for CASSEGSNQPQHF. The chain carries TRBV6-4 and TRBJ1-5; no reliable D call. V shed 3 bases and J shed 1 base, with 4 bases lying between them. Germline CDR1 and CDR2: MRHNA and SNTAGT. There are 13 residues in the CDR3.

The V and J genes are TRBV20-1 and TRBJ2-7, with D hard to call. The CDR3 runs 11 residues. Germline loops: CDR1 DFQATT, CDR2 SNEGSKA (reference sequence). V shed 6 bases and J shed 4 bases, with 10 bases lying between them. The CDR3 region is CSAPNGYEQYF. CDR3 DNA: TGCAGTGCACCGAATGGATACGAGCAGTACTTC.

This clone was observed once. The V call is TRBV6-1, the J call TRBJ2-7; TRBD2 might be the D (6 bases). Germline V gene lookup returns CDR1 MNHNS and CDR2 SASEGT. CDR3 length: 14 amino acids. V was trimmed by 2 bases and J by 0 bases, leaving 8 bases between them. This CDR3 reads CASSEIGGSYEQYF. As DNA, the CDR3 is TGTGCCAGCAGTGAAATCGGGGGCTCCTACGAGCAGTACTTC.

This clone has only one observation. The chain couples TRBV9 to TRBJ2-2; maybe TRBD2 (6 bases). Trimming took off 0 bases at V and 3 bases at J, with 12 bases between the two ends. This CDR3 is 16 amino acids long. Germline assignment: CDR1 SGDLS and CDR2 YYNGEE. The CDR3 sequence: CASSVVGGQDTGELFF. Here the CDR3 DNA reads TGTGCCAGCAGCGTAGTCGGGGGTCAAGACACCGGGGAGCTGTTTTTT.